These T cell receptor beta chains were read from a single sample in a study of blood T cell repertoires in COVID-19. Sequenced by immunoSEQ multiplex PCR; TCRdb stores in-frame clones only, minus some. The table lists a few hundred thousand clones, approximately 89% of them singletons. The sequenced sample was peripheral blood. These receptors came from an older woman with acute or convalescent COVID-19. The CDR3 runs from the conserved cysteine through the conserved F or W. The order of the fields is D gene, clone size, V gene, J gene, CDR3 DNA, CDR3 protein. The D gene is left open where the match is weak. Clone size appears in some rows only: once, few, many, or a class for an expanded clone.

TRBD2,NA,TRBV20-1,TRBJ2-7,TGCAGTGCTAGTCGGACTAGCGGGAGTACGGCCGAGCAGTACTTC,CSASRTSGSTAEQYF
NA,NA,TRBV6-6,TRBJ1-2,TGTGCCAGCAGCCTCTCGAACTTAGCTAACTATGGCTACACCTTC,CASSLSNLANYGYTF
NA,NA,TRBV12-5,TRBJ1-2,TGTGCTAGTGGTTCCGGACAGACGGTGTATGGCTACACCTTC,CASGSGQTVYGYTF
NA,few,TRBV3-1/TRBV3-2,TRBJ1-1,TGTGCCAGCAGCCAACTCCCGACGACGGGGGCTGAAGCTTTCTTT,CASSQLPTTGAEAFF
TRBD1,NA,TRBV7-3,TRBJ1-2,TGTGCCAGCGGACAAACAGGGGACCATGGCTACACCTTC,CASGQTGDHGYTF
NA,NA,TRBV7-9,TRBJ1-6,TGTGCCAGCAGCCGTATTGAGTCTAATTCACCCCTCCACTTT,CASSRIESNSPLHF
NA,NA,TRBV6-5,TRBJ1-2,TGTGCCAGCAACAGGGTGGGTTATGGCTACACCTTC,CASNRVGYGYTF
TRBD1,NA,TRBV4-2,TRBJ1-3,TGTGCCAGCAGCCCGGGCACCGGACAGGGGATCGGAAACACCATATATTTT,CASSPGTGQGIGNTIYF
NA,once,TRBV7-8,TRBJ2-7,TGTGCCAGCAGCTTATGGAAGGGGGGGGCGGGGCCGACTTACGAGCAGTACTTC,CASSLWKGGAGPTYEQYF
NA,NA,TRBV24-1,TRBJ2-1,TGTGCCACCAGTGATTCACAGAGCAGCTCCTACAATGAGCAGTTCTTC,CATSDSQSSSYNEQFF